This entry concerns a single T cell receptor beta chain. This clone was recorded a few times. This clone's antigen is unknown. Base qualities are not at hand, and no much larger clone is one base apart. Taken from the germline V gene, the CDR1 and CDR2 loops are MGHRA and YSYEKL. From cysteine to phenylalanine, the CDR3 is 17 amino acids long. Only CDR3 DNA is held: 51 bases, read in frame from base 1. V trim: 1 base; J trim: 6 bases; unmatched bases: 6. A single peripheral blood draw of roughly 0.11 L on average was collected from each donor into heparinised tubes. Using a panel that included CD45RO, CCR7, CD25, CD127, CD95 and CD27, naive, central memory, regulatory and stem cell-like memory CD4+ T cells were sorted on a BD FACSAria II. All sorted populations exceeded 95% purity. PBMCs were isolated immediately by Lymphoprep density gradient centrifugation and stained directly without culture. So that batch effects would be minimized, each experiment stained and sorted samples in pairs, pairing one healthy donor with one patient.

This sample was taken from a study of beta chain features in type 1 diabetes (dated by TCRdb to the late 2010s). Describing the broader study: No differences in mean age, gender distribution, total cell number or subset yield were found between patients and healthy donors. A total of approximately 100,000,000 sorted cells were examined across all samples, and the number of cells per subset was strongly correlated with RNA yield. Regulatory and stem cell-like memory subsets were obtained from only 8 patients and roughly 8 healthy donors, while naive and central memory subsets were obtained from all 28 donors. The study compared the TCRB repertoires of sorted circulating CD4+ T cell subsets in recently diagnosed type 1 diabetes patients with those in matched healthy donors. The study at large found these results: Type 1 diabetes patients showed a moderate but significant shortening of TCRB CDR3 length in all four CD4+ subsets. Fewer insertions and more nucleotide deletions at VDJ recombination sites were observed in patients with type 1 diabetes, implying thymic rearrangement abnormalities. HLA sub-analyses involved small numbers of individuals, so any influence of HLA type on TCRB rearrangement remained unresolved. PCR may preferentially amplify shorter templates, but because patient and control samples were amplified and corrected together, any resulting skew would affect both groups equally. Sequencing cDNA rather than genomic DNA could over-represent highly expressing activated cells, although activation and CD3 levels did not differ between groups. Naive, central memory and regulatory TCRB repertoires appeared to be more alike among patients than among healthy donors.

The High Capacity cDNA Reverse Transcription Kit was used to reverse transcribe all of the isolated RNA, meaning that expressed TCRB transcripts were what got sequenced. Deep immunoSEQ sequencing was performed on naive, central memory and regulatory T cell samples, with an average of roughly 4 million total reads per sample. Sorted cells were lysed in RLT buffer and RNA was extracted with DNase-treated RNeasy Micro or Mini kits, depending on cell number. To prevent cross-contamination, each cell subset was processed individually, whereas patient and healthy donor samples were processed jointly. The immunoSEQ multiplex PCR was used to amplify TCRB sequences from cDNA, generating 87-bp fragments that spanned the CDR3 region. Sequencing of the amplicons was performed on the Illumina HiSeq platform. From the authors' description of their analysis: PCR bias was corrected computationally using synthetic template baselines, and reads within Hamming distance 2 were collapsed, with unmergeable singletons discarded. Reads were aligned against IMGT to assign V, D and J genes, CDR3 length and insertions or deletions at six rearrangement sites. Within each subset, clonotype counts were normalized to sorted cell number, and only after that were true diversity and Gini coefficients computed with the tcR R package. The overlap coefficient, calculated on TCRB nucleotide sequences, was used to quantify repertoire sharing. Out-of-frame TCRB sequences from naive cells were analyzed to stand in for the pre-selection repertoire. TCRdb obtained this table from immuneACCESS and retained in-frame rearrangements with V and J assigned. These tables miss some clones; where compared with another copy, unresolved V genes account for less than half of the shortfall, and the remainder is unexplained. D and trimming come from the DNA, and the V and J calls and clone size come from that table. This sample is represented by 310,000 or so clones; approximately 15% of them were singletons. The top ten clonotypes cover 0.015% to 0.017% of the sample.

Specimen: naive CD4+ T cells from blood. This specimen's cell subset or site label, interpreted: true naive CD4+ T cells. The rearrangement combines TRBV4-1 with TRBJ2-7; 16 bases in between match TRBD2. The sequence came from a man aged 18 to 35 with type 1 diabetes. The CDR3 protein sequence reads: CASSQGWGTSGRAEQYF. The nucleotides read TGCGCCAGCAGCCAAGGGTGGGGGACTAGCGGGAGGGCCGAGCAGTACTTC.